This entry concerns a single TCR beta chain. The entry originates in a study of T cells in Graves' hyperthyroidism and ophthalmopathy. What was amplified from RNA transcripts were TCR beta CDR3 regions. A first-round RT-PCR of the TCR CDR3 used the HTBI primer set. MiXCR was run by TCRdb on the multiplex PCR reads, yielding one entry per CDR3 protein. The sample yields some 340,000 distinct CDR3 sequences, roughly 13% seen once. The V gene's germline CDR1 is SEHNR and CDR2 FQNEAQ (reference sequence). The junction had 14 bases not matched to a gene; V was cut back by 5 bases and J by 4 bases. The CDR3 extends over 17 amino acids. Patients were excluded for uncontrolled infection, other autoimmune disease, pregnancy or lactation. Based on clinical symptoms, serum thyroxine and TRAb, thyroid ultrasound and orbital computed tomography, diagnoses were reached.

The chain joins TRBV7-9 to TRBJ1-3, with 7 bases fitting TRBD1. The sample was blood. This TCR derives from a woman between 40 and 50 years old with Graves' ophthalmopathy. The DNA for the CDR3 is TGTGCCAGCAGCATGTCCGGGACAGCTTATACGGGAAACACCATATATTTT. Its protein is CASSMSGTAYTGNTIYF. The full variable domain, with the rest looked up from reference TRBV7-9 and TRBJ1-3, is DTGVSQNPRHKITKRGQNVTFRCDPISEHNRLYWYRQTLGQGPEFLTYFQNEAQLEKSRLLSDRFSAERPKGSFSTLEIQRTEQGDSAMYLCASSMSGTAYTGNTIYFGEGSWLTVV.